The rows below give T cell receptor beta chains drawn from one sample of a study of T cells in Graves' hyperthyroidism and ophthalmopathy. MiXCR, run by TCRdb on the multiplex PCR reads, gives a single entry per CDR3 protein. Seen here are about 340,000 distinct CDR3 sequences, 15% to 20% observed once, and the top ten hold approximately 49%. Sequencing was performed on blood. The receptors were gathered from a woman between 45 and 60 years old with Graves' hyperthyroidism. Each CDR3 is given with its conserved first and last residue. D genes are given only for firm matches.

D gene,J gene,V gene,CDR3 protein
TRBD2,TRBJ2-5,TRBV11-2,CASSLELAGGADAETQYF
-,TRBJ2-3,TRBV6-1,CASSKQGWTDTQYF
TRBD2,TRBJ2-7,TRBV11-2,CASRRTSGGTYEQYF
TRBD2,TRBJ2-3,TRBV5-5,CASSVFLAGAITDTQYF
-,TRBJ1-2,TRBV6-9,CASSYQTEGGYTF
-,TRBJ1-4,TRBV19,CASSISSYNEKLFF
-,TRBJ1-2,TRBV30,CAWTPDGYGYTF
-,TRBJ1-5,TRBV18,CASSPGENQPQHF
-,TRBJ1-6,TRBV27,CASTRGGHDSPLHF
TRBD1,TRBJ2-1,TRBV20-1,CSASPGQGARNEQFF
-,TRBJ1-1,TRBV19,CASSSRGGTNTEAFF
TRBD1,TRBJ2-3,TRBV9,CASSVSGQGDTDTQYF
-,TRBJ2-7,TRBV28,CASSSGQSTYEQYF
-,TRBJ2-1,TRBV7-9,CASSLASGFYNEQFF
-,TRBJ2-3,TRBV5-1,CASSIPASTDTQYF
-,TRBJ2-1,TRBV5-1,CASSVSGSSNEQFF
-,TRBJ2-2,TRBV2,CASSEGGGAAGELFF
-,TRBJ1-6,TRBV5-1,CASSSGGSSYNSPLHF
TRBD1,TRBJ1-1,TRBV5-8,CKSSLQTGAIGTEAFF
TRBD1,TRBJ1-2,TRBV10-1,CASRDRGGGYTF
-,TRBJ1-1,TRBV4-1,CASSYLSQDTEAFF
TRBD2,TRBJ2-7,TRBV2,CASSIREAYEQYF
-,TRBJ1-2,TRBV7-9,CASSYDVGGDYGYTF
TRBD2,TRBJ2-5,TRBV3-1,CASRGLAGRETQYF
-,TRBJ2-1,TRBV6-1,CATLPDRWAYNEQFF
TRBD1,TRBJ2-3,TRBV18,CASSGGQGATDTQYF
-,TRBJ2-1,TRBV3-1,CASSHPGHRYNEQFF
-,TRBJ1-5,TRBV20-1,CSAADGSNQPQHF
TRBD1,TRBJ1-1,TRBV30,CALDRAGNTEAFF
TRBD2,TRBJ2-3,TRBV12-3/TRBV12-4,CASSRAPGLADTQYF